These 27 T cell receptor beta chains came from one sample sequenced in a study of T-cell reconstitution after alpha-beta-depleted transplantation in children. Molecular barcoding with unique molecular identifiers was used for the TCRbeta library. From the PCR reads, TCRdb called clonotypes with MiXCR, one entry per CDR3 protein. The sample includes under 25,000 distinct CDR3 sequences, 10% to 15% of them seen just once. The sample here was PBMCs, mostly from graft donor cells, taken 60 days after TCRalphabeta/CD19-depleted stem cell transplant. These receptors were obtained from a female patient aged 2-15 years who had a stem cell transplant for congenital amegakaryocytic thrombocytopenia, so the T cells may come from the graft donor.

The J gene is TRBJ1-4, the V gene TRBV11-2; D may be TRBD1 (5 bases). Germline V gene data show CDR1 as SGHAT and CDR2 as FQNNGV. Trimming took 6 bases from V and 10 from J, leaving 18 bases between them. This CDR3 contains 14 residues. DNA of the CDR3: TGTGCCAGCAGGAATACAGGTGCTGTTGGAAAACTGTTTTTT. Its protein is CASRNTGAVGKLFF.

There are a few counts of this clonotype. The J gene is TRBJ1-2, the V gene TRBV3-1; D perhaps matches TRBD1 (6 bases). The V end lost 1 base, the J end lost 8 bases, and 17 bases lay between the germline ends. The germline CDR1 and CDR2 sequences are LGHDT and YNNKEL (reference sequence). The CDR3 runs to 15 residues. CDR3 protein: CASSQGSSGARGYTF. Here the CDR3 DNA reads TGTGCCAGCAGCCAAGGGTCGTCGGGGGCGCGGGGCTACACCTTC.

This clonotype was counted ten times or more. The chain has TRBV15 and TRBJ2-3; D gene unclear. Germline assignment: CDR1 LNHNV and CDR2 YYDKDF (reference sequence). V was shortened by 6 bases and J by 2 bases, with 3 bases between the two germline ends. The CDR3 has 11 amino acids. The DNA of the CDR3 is TGTGCCACCAGTCACACAGATACGCAGTATTTT. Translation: CATSHTDTQYF.

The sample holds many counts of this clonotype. The CDR3 reads CASSLNRLANEQFF. CDR3 coding DNA: TGTGCCAGCAGCTTAAATCGTCTAGCTAATGAGCAGTTCTTC. The V call is TRBV7-6, the J call TRBJ2-1; D might be TRBD2 (5 bases). Germline V gives CDR1 SGHVS, CDR2 FNYEAQ. This CDR3 region has 14 residues. The V gene lost 2 bases and the J gene lost 7 bases, with 12 bases spanning the gap.

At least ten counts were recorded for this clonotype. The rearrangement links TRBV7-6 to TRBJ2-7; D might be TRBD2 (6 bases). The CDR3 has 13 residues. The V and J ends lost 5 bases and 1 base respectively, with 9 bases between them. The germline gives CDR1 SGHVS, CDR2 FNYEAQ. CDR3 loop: CASSPGGSYEQYF. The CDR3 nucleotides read TGTGCCAGCAGCCCCGGGGGATCCTACGAGCAGTACTTC.

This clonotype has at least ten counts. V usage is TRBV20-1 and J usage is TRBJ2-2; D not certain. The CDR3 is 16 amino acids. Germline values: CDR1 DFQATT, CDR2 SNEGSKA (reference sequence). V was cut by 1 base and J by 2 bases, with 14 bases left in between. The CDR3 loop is CSARGFETSNTGELFF. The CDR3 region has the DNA TGCAGTGCTAGAGGCTTTGAGACTTCCAACACCGGGGAGCTGTTTTTT.

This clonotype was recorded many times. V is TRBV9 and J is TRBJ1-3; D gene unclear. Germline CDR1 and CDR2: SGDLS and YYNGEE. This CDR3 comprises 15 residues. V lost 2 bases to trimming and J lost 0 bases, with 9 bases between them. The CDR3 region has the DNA TGTGCCAGCAGCGTCGACATCAGCTCTGGAAACACCATATATTTT. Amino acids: CASSVDISSGNTIYF. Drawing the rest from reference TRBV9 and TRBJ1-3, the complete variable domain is DSGVTQTPKHLITATGQRVTLRCSPRSGDLSVYWYQQSLDQGLQFLIQYYNGEERAKGNILERFSAQQFPDLHSELNLSSLELGDSALYFCASSVDISSGNTIYFGEGSWLTVV.

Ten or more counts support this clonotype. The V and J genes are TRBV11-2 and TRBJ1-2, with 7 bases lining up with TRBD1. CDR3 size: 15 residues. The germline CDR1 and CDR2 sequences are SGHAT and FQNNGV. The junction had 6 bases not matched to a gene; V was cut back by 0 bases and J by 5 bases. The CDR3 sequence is CASSLDRTGAYGYTF. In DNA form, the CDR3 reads TGTGCCAGCAGCTTAGATCGGACAGGTGCTTATGGCTACACCTTC.

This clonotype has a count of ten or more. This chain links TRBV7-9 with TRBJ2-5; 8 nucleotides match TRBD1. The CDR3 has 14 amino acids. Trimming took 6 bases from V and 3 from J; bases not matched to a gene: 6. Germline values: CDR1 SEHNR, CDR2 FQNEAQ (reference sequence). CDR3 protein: CASSNLDREETQYF. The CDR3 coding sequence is TGTGCCAGCAGTAACTTGGACAGGGAAGAGACCCAGTACTTC. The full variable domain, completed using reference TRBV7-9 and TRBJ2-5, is DTGVSQNPRHKITKRGQNVTFRCDPISEHNRLYWYRQTLGQGPEFLTYFQNEAQLEKSRLLSDRFSAERPKGSFSTLEIQRTEQGDSAMYLCASSNLDREETQYFGPGTRLLVL.

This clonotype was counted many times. DNA for the CDR3: TGTGCCATCAGTGCCAGACTAGCGGGAGCCTACAATGAGCAGTTCTTC. The encoded protein is CAISARLAGAYNEQFF. V and J are TRBV10-3 and TRBJ2-1; the match to TRBD2 covers 12 bases. Trimming cost V 4 bases and J 2 bases; bases outside gene matches: 3. Per germline, CDR1 ENHRY and CDR2 SYGVKD. CDR3 size: 16 residues.

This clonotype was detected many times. Here the CDR3 reads CASSPILAGVSEQYF. Written as DNA, the CDR3 is TGTGCCAGCAGCCCGATACTAGCGGGAGTTAGCGAGCAGTACTTC. J is TRBJ2-7 and V is TRBV5-6, with TRBD2 identical over 11 bases. Germline V gene sequence: CDR1 SGHDT, CDR2 YYEEEE. This CDR3 is 15 amino acids long. The junction had 9 bases not matched to a gene; V was cut back by 4 bases and J by 6 bases.

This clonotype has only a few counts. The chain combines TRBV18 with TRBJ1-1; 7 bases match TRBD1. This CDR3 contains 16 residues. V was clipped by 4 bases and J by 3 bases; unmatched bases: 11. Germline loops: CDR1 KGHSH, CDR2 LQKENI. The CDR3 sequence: CASSLIYRGEDTEAFF. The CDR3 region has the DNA TGTGCCAGCTCACTTATATACAGGGGAGAGGACACTGAAGCTTTCTTT. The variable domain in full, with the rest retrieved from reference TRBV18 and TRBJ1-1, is NAGVMQNPRHLVRRRGQEARLRCSPMKGHSHVYWYRQLPEEGLKFMVYLQKENIIDESGMPKERFSAEFPKEGPSILRIQQVVRGDSAAYFCASSLIYRGEDTEAFFGQGTRLTVV.

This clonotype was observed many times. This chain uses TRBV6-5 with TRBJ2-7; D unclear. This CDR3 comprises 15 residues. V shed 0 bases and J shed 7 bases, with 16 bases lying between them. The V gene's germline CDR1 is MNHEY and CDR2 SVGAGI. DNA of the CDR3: TGTGCCAGCAGTTACTCAGGTTCCAAGCTGGGGGAGCAGTACTTC. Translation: CASSYSGSKLGEQYF.

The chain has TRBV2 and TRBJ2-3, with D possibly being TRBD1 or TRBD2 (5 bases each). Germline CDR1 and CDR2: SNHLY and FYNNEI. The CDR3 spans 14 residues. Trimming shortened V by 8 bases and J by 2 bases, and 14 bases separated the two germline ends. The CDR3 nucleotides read TGTGCCAGCGATGGGACCTCTAACACAGATACGCAGTATTTT. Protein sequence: CASDGTSNTDTQYF.

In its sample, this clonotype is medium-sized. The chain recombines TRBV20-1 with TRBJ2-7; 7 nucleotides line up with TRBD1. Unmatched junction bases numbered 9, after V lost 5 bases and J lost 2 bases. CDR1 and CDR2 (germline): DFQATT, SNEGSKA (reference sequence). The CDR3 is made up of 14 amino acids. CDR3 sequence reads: CSASGTARAYEQYF. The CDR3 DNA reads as TGCAGTGCTTCCGGGACAGCGAGGGCCTACGAGCAGTACTTC.

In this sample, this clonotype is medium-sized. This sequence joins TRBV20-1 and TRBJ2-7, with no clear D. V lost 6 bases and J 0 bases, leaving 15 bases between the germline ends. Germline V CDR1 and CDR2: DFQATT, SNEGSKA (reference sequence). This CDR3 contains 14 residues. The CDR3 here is CSAASRAHSYEQYF. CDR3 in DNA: TGCAGTGCGGCAAGCAGAGCCCACTCCTACGAGCAGTACTTC.

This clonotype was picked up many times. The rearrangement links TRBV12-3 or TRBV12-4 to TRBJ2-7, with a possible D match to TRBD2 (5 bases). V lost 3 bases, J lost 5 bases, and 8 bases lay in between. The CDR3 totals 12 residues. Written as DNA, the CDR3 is TGTGCCAGCAGTTTGAGGGTTGACGAGCAGTACTTC. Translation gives CASSLRVDEQYF.

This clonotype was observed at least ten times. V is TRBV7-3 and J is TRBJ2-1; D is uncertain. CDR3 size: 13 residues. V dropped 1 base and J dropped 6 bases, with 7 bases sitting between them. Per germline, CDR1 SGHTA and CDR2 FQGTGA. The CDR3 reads CASSLSLANEQFF. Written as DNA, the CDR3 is TGTGCCAGCAGCTTAAGCCTGGCCAATGAGCAGTTCTTC.

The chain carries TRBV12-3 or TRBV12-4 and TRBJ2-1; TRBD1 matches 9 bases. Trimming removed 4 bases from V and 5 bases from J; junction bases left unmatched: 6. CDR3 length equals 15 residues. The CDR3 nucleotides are TGTGCCAGCAGTTCCCGGGACAGGGCGAACAATGAGCAGTTCTTC. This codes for CASSSRDRANNEQFF.

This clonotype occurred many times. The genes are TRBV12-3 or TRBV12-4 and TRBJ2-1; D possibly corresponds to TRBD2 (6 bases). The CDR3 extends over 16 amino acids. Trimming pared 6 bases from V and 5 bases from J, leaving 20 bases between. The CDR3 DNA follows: TGTGCCAGCAGCCCCCAGTTGGTGCGGGGCGACAATGAGCAGTTCTTC. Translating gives CASSPQLVRGDNEQFF.

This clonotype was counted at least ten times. This CDR3 reads CASSFQRGSTDTQYF. The CDR3 DNA sequence: TGTGCCAGCAGTTTTCAGCGGGGTAGCACAGATACGCAGTATTTT. The chain joins TRBV12-3 or TRBV12-4 to TRBJ2-3; 7 bases are shared with TRBD2. This CDR3 contains 15 residues. V lost 3 bases and J lost 0; bases outside the gene matches: 3.

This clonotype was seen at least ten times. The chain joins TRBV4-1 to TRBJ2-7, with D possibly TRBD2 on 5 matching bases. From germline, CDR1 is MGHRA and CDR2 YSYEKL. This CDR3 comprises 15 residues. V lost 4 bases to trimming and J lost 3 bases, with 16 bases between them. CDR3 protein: CASSRLATGDYEQYF. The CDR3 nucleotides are TGCGCCAGCAGCCGGCTTGCGACCGGGGACTACGAGCAGTACTTC.

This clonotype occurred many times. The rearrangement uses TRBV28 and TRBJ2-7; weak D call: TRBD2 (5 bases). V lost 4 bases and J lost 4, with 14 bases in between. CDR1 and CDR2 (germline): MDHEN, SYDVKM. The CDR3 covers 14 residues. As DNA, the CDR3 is TGTGCCAGCAGTTGGGTCACTAGAGGGTACGAGCAGTACTTC. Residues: CASSWVTRGYEQYF.

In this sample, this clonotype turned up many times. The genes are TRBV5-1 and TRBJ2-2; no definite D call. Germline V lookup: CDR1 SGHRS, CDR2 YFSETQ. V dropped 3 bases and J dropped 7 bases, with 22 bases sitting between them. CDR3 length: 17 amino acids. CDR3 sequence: CASSSALLRALSGELFF. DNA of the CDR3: TGCGCCAGCAGCTCCGCTCTCTTAAGGGCCTTAAGCGGGGAGCTGTTTTTT.

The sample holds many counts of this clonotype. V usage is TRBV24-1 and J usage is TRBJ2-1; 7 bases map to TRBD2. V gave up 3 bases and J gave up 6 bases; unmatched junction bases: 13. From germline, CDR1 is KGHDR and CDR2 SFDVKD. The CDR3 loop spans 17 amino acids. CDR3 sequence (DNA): TGTGCCACCAGTGATCTGGGAGGGTGGGAGAGTGTCAATGAGCAGTTCTTC. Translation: CATSDLGGWESVNEQFF.

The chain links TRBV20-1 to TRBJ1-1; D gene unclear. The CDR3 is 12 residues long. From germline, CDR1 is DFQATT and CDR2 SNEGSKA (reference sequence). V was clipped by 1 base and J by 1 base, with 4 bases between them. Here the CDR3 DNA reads TGCAGTGCTAGAGCCGGGAACACTGAAGCTTTCTTT. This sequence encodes CSARAGNTEAFF.

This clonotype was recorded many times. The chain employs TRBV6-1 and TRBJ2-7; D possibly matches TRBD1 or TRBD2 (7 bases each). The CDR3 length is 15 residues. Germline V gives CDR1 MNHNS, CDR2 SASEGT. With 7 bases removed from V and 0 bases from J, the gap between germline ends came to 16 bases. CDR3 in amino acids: CASTLPRGGSYEQYF. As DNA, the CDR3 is TGTGCCAGCACCCTTCCCAGGGGGGGCTCCTACGAGCAGTACTTC.